The 10 T cell receptor beta chains in this list originate from one sample, sequenced in a study of blood T cells in healthy people across ages. PCR was performed a second time for roughly 7 to 12 cycles using a sample-barcoded 5' primer and a J-beta primer mix. TCRdb fed the 5' RACE reads into MiXCR, producing one record per CDR3 protein. Among around 1.7 million distinct CDR3 sequences, 28% were seen once, and the ten largest hold roughly 8.2%. The sample was blood. The origin of the receptors is a woman in her 30s in good health.

The genes are TRBV4-1 and TRBJ2-1, with D unclear. V gave up 4 bases and J gave up 9 bases, with 10 bases separating them. The germline gives CDR1 MGHRA, CDR2 YSYEKL. The CDR3 is 12 residues long. CDR3 DNA: TGCGCCAGCAGCCCTTATGCTTCTGAGCAGTTCTTC. Its protein is CASSPYASEQFF.

This chain links TRBV18 with TRBJ2-7; D is ambiguous. Germline V gives CDR1 KGHSH, CDR2 LQKENI. V was trimmed by 1 base and J by 0 bases, leaving 10 bases between them. This CDR3 contains 15 residues. CDR3 protein: CASSPLSANSYEQYF. The CDR3 DNA sequence: TGTGCCAGCTCACCACTTTCAGCGAACTCCTACGAGCAGTACTTC.

This clonotype was detected only a few times. The rearrangement uses TRBV10-3 and TRBJ2-3, with D maybe TRBD2 (6 bases). The CDR3 extends over 15 amino acids. Germline lookup yields CDR1 ENHRY and CDR2 SYGVKD. V was clipped by 3 bases and J by 1 base, with 11 bases between them. The CDR3 nucleotides read TGTGCCATCAGTGAAAGACCGGGGGGCACAGATACGCAGTATTTT. It is translated as CAISERPGGTDTQYF.

This chain joins TRBV29-1 and TRBJ1-1; perhaps TRBD1 as D (5 bases). The CDR3 has 14 residues. Trimming cost V 0 bases and J 6 bases, with 14 bases left between them. Per germline, CDR1 SQVTM and CDR2 ANQGSEA. The CDR3 DNA reads TGCAGCGTTGAAGAAAGGGGAAGGGACCCTGAAGCTTTCTTT. Translation: CSVEERGRDPEAFF.

The chain carries TRBV20-1 and TRBJ1-2; unclear D gene. The CDR3 is 11 residues long. CDR1 is DFQATT and CDR2 is SNEGSKA in the germline V gene (reference sequence). V gave up 4 bases and J gave up 5 bases, with 8 bases separating them. CDR3 DNA sequence: TGCAGTGCTACAAACTCTTATGGCTACACCTTC. Its protein is CSATNSYGYTF.

With regard to this clonotype: A much larger clone differs from this one at a single base, so this may be a read error. The V call is TRBV10-3, the J call TRBJ2-1; no clear D. Germline assignment: CDR1 ENHRY and CDR2 SYGVKD. This CDR3 is built from 11 residues. Trimming took 11 bases from V and 6 from J, leaving 11 bases between them. The CDR3 DNA follows: TGTGCCGCAGGCTTTGGCAATGAGCAGTTCTTC. This codes for CAAGFGNEQFF.

The gene calls are TRBV24-1 and TRBJ2-1, with D perhaps TRBD2 (6 bases). CDR3 length: 13 residues. Germline-derived CDR1 and CDR2 are KGHDR and SFDVKD. Trimming cost V 12 bases and J 6 bases, with 17 bases left between them. The CDR3 region has the DNA TGTGCCCCCAACACCGGGACTCGCAATGAGCAGTTCTTC. It is translated as CAPNTGTRNEQFF.

J is TRBJ1-5 and V is TRBV19; D might be TRBD1 (5 bases). Trimming took off 3 bases at V and 11 bases at J, with 11 bases between the two ends. Per the germline V gene, CDR1 is LNHDA and CDR2 is SQIVND (reference sequence). The CDR3 has 12 amino acids. CDR3 region: CASSIPQGAQHF. The DNA for the CDR3 is TGTGCCAGTAGTATCCCCCAGGGCGCCCAGCATTTT.

Comment on this clonotype: Without the conserved terminal phenylalanine or tryptophan, this CDR3 likely stems from a read error. The CDR3 DNA sequence: TGTGCCAGCAGCCAAGATCGGGGGACTTATAATTCACCCCTCCACTGT. This codes for CASSQDRGTYNSPLHC. The chain combines TRBV14 with TRBJ1-6; D possibly corresponds to TRBD1 (5 bases). Trimming left V 0 bases short and J 4 bases short, with 10 bases between. CDR1 and CDR2 from the germline V gene are SGHDN and FVKESK. The CDR3 contains 16 residues.

This clonotype was counted a few times. The chain employs TRBV6-5 and TRBJ1-1; tentative D call: TRBD1 (5 bases). V dropped 4 bases and J dropped 3 bases, with 9 bases sitting between them. CDR1 MNHEY and CDR2 SVGAGI come from the germline V gene. The CDR3 sequence is 13 residues long. The DNA for the CDR3 is TGTGCCAGCAGTTCCTGGGACCACACTGAAGCTTTCTTT. This encodes CASSSWDHTEAFF.